Listed below are T cell receptor beta chains from one sample, sequenced in a study of T cell repertoires and HLA-DP antigens. Sequencing used immunoSEQ multiplex PCR; TCRdb keeps in-frame clones, though not all of them. The sample gives about 89,000 clones, around 86% of which show up once; less than 2% is in the top ten. Their antigens remain unidentified. Sequences were obtained from CD4+ T cells from PBMCs. These receptors were collected from a man aged 45-65 years in good health and CMV-seronegative. CDR3s include the opening cysteine and the closing phenylalanine or tryptophan. D genes are given only for firm matches. The size of a clone is reported for some rows only, either as once, few or many, or as a class for expanded clones.

j_call,d_call,clone_size,v_call,cdr3_aa,cdr3_nt
TRBJ2-5,-,-,TRBV7-9,CASSRSGVETQYF,TGTGCCAGCAGCCGGAGTGGGGTGGAGACCCAGTACTTC
TRBJ1-5,-,-,TRBV28,CASSLGGSFNQPQHF,TGTGCCAGCAGTTTAGGGGGGAGTTTCAATCAGCCCCAGCATTTT
TRBJ2-5,-,once,TRBV7-9,CASSEGGRREETQYF,TGTGCCAGCAGCGAAGGCGGCAGGAGGGAAGAGACCCAGTACTTC
TRBJ2-2,-,-,TRBV6-5,CASSYGVGGELFF,TGTGCCAGCAGTTACGGGGTCGGCGGGGAGCTGTTTTTT
TRBJ2-1,-,-,TRBV7-3,CASSLNTVRYNEQFF,TGTGCCAGCAGCTTAAACACCGTTAGGTACAATGAGCAGTTCTTC
TRBJ2-6,-,-,TRBV2,CASKVDGISGANVLTF,TGTGCCAGCAAGGTTGACGGGATCTCTGGGGCCAACGTCCTGACTTTC
TRBJ1-1,-,-,TRBV29-1,CSAARGFVTEAFF,TGCAGCGCCGCGCGGGGTTTTGTCACTGAAGCTTTCTTT
TRBJ2-7,-,-,TRBV7-7,CASSLAEGDEQYF,TGTGCTAGCAGCTTAGCGGAGGGGGACGAGCAGTACTTC
TRBJ1-1,TRBD1,-,TRBV5-8,CASSPRQGARTEAFF,TGTGCCAGCAGCCCTCGACAGGGGGCGAGGACTGAAGCTTTCTTT
TRBJ1-1,TRBD1,-,TRBV19,CASTPLGRGRNTEAFF,TGTGCCAGTACACCCCTGGGAAGGGGGCGAAATACTGAAGCTTTCTTT
TRBJ1-1,TRBD1,-,TRBV13,CASSSTGGGTAFF,TGTGCCAGCAGCTCGACAGGGGGTGGAACAGCTTTCTTT
TRBJ2-3,TRBD2,-,TRBV11-3,CASSPGLAGDTQYF,TGTGCCAGCAGCCCCGGACTAGCGGGAGATACGCAGTATTTT
TRBJ2-7,-,few,TRBV7-9,CASSFRDGSYEQYF,TGTGCCAGCAGCTTTCGGGACGGCTCCTACGAGCAGTACTTC
TRBJ2-2,TRBD1,few,TRBV19,CASSRQGKVSGELFF,TGTGCCAGTAGCCGACAGGGGAAAGTATCCGGGGAGCTGTTTTTT
TRBJ2-1,TRBD1,once,TRBV19,CASSPSRGRGWNEQFF,TGTGCCAGTAGTCCCAGCAGGGGGCGCGGGTGGAATGAGCAGTTCTTC
TRBJ2-1,TRBD1,once,TRBV18,CASSPQIGTDNEQFF,TGTGCCAGCTCACCTCAGATAGGGACAGACAATGAGCAGTTCTTC
TRBJ2-3,TRBD2,-,TRBV7-2,CASSFTSGGAGDTQYF,TGTGCCAGCAGCTTTACGAGCGGGGGGGCCGGGGATACGCAGTATTTT
TRBJ2-7,TRBD2,-,TRBV7-2,CASSVTGTSSYEQYF,TGTGCCAGCAGCGTTACCGGGACTAGCTCCTACGAGCAGTACTTC
TRBJ1-4,-,-,TRBV5-4,CASSLVQGSGEKLFF,TGTGCCAGCAGCTTGGTCCAGGGGAGTGGTGAAAAACTGTTTTTT
TRBJ1-1,-,-,TRBV18,CASSPPTREKAFF,TGTGCCAGCTCACCACCCACGAGGGAAAAAGCTTTCTTT
TRBJ2-7,TRBD1,once,TRBV19,CASSRQGARLPYEQYF,TGTGCCAGTAGTCGACAGGGGGCGCGTCTACCCTACGAGCAGTACTTC
TRBJ2-2,-,-,TRBV5-1,CASRKDRNTGELFF,TGCGCCAGCAGAAAGGACAGGAACACCGGGGAGCTGTTTTTT
TRBJ1-2,-,-,TRBV9,CASSVGVEGNYGYTF,TGTGCCAGCAGCGTGGGGGTGGAGGGGAACTATGGCTACACCTTC
TRBJ1-1,-,-,TRBV5-6,CASSPRTFEDKNTEAFF,TGTGCCAGCAGCCCACGGACCTTTGAGGACAAGAACACTGAAGCTTTCTTT
TRBJ2-7,-,-,TRBV6-1,CASSAGAGSSYF,TGTGCCAGCAGTGCGGGGGCAGGATCATCGTACTTC
TRBJ2-7,-,-,TRBV5-6,CASSLFRGYYEQYF,TGTGCCAGCAGCTTATTCAGGGGTTACTACGAGCAGTACTTC
TRBJ1-2,TRBD1,-,TRBV6-6,CASVMTGVGGYTF,TGTGCCAGCGTAATGACAGGGGTAGGAGGCTACACCTTC
TRBJ1-2,-,-,TRBV2,CASSGGVGTNYGYTF,TGTGCCAGCAGTGGTGGGGTTGGGACTAACTATGGCTACACCTTC
TRBJ1-5,TRBD1,-,TRBV7-2,CASSYDRVQPQHF,TGTGCCAGCAGCTACGACAGGGTTCAGCCCCAGCATTTT
TRBJ2-7,TRBD2,-,TRBV11-2,CASGSSGASYEQYF,TGTGCCAGCGGATCTAGCGGAGCCTCCTACGAGCAGTACTTC
TRBJ2-7,TRBD1,-,TRBV11-2,CASSSTQTGSYEQYF,TGTGCCAGCAGCTCAACCCAGACAGGGTCCTACGAGCAGTACTTC
TRBJ1-1,TRBD1,-,TRBV29-1,CSGRDRTMNTEAFF,TGCAGCGGCCGGGACAGAACTATGAACACTGAAGCTTTCTTT
TRBJ1-2,-,-,TRBV10-3,CAIRGKGQVGYTF,TGTGCCATCAGAGGAAAGGGGCAGGTTGGCTACACCTTC
TRBJ1-2,TRBD1,-,TRBV13,CASSYGGQVYGYTF,TGTGCCAGCAGCTACGGGGGACAGGTCTATGGCTACACCTTC
TRBJ1-4,-,few,TRBV30,CAWSPQGFTNEKLFF,TGTGCCTGGAGTCCCCAAGGTTTTACTAATGAAAAACTGTTTTTT
TRBJ2-1,-,once,TRBV7-8,CASSPWVQRAHEQFF,TGTGCCAGCAGCCCCTGGGTTCAGCGGGCCCATGAGCAGTTCTTC
TRBJ1-2,-,-,TRBV27,CASRGQLAVYGYTF,TGTGCCAGCCGGGGACAACTAGCAGTATATGGCTACACCTTC
TRBJ2-1,-,few,TRBV19,CASSPAGTIQFF,TGTGCCAGTAGTCCTGCCGGGACAATTCAGTTCTTC
TRBJ2-3,TRBD2,-,TRBV18,CASSPGSGRTDTQYF,TGTGCCAGCTCACCAGGTAGCGGGAGGACAGATACGCAGTATTTT